The T cell receptor beta chain under discussion was sequenced for a study of PD-1 blockade in classical Hodgkin lymphoma. Background on the study: With a 2-week interval, patients received intravenous nivolumab at 3 mg/kg.

The time point denotes: cycle 4 day 1 (C4D1), after 6 weeks of nivolumab. Autologous stem cell transplantation was followed by relapse in every patient, and brentuximab vedotin exposure varied. Only in-frame clones appear in the TCRdb table, and some are missing; sequencing was by immunoSEQ multiplex PCR. Of 20,000 to 30,000 clones listed, around 80% are singletons. In its sample, this clone was seen once. The germline CDR1 and CDR2 sequences are SGHVS and FNYEAQ. V was cut by 3 bases and J by 8 bases, with 16 bases left in between. The CDR3 extends over 14 amino acids. Sequenced material: peripheral blood mononuclear cells (PBMCs), taken before the fourth cycle of nivolumab. The receptor's source is a human donor with classical Hodgkin lymphoma. The chain is built from TRBV7-6 and TRBJ1-2, with D perhaps matching TRBD1 (6 bases). The CDR3 loop is CASSFEGGVGGYTF. The CDR3 nucleotides read TGTGCCAGCAGCTTTGAGGGGGGTGTGGGCGGCTACACCTTC. Based on the CDR3 plus reference TRBV7-6 and TRBJ1-2, the full variable domain is GAGVSQSPRYKVTKRGQDVALRCDPISGHVSLYWYRQALGQGPEFLTYFNYEAQQDKSGLPNDRFSAERPEGSISTLTIQRTEQRDSAMYRCASSFEGGVGGYTFGSGTRLTVV.